Shown below are 27 T cell receptor beta chains from a single sample sequenced in a study of T-cell memory formation after mild COVID-19. TCRdb processed the 5' RACE reads anew with MiXCR; each CDR3 protein has one entry. The table has 75,000 to 95,000 distinct CDR3 sequences, around 15% seen once. The sequenced material came from PBMCs or a T cell subset sorted from them (not recorded which). The receptors stem from a man aged 18 to 30 who had mild COVID-19 (a few samples of this study predate the infection). Cell type and time point are not known.

This clonotype was seen a few times. The chain recombines TRBV4-3 with TRBJ2-1; either TRBD1 or TRBD2 may fit D (6 bases each). V was clipped by 3 bases and J by 4 bases, with 16 bases between them. Germline assignment: CDR1 LGHNA and CDR2 YSLEER. The CDR3 extends over 16 amino acids. This CDR3 is CASSQPWGAGYNEQFF. CDR3 sequence (DNA): TGCGCCAGCAGCCAGCCTTGGGGGGCCGGATACAATGAGCAGTTCTTC.

The chain has TRBV7-9 and TRBJ2-5, with a possible D match to TRBD1 (6 bases). In germline, CDR1 is SEHNR, CDR2 FQNEAQ (reference sequence). The CDR3 contains 15 residues. V lost 1 base to trimming and J lost 2 bases, with 11 bases between them. In nucleotides, the CDR3 is TGTGCCAGCAGCTTAGTTGCAGGGGCGCAAGAGACCCAGTACTTC. This gives the protein CASSLVAGAQETQYF.

The gene calls are TRBV6-2 or TRBV6-3 and TRBJ2-2; D could derive from TRBD1 or TRBD2 (6 bases each). Germline lookup yields CDR1 MNHEY and CDR2 SVGEGT. The CDR3 sequence is 15 residues long. V lost 0 bases, J lost 4 bases, and 9 bases lay in between. The CDR3 reads CASSYSTGATGELFF. The CDR3 DNA reads TGTGCCAGCAGTTACTCCACGGGGGCCACCGGGGAGCTGTTTTTT.

This clonotype showed up just a few times. V gene TRBV11-1 combines with J gene TRBJ1-3; a weak D match, TRBD1 (5 bases). Germline V CDR1 and CDR2: SGHAT, FQDESV (reference sequence). The CDR3 extends over 16 amino acids. Between the trimmed V and J ends, which lost 5 bases and 4 bases, there was a span of 18 bases. The CDR3 sequence is CASSRGGGVFGNTIYF. The CDR3, as DNA: TGTGCCAGCAGCCGCGGGGGAGGCGTGTTCGGAAACACCATATATTTT.

This clonotype appeared a few times. The chain carries TRBV4-2 and TRBJ2-7, with TRBD1 matching 8 bases. The trim removed 3 bases at V and 3 bases at J, leaving 10 bases unmatched. The germline gives CDR1 LGHNA, CDR2 YNFKEQ. The CDR3 extends over 16 amino acids. Here the CDR3 reads CASSQGTGRLLYEQYF. The DNA of the CDR3 is TGTGCCAGCAGCCAGGGGACAGGCCGTCTCCTCTACGAGCAGTACTTC.

This clonotype appeared many times. This sequence joins TRBV20-1 and TRBJ2-5; D possibly matches TRBD1 or TRBD2 (6 bases each). This CDR3 is 15 amino acids long. Trimming shortened V by 0 bases and J by 3 bases, and 14 bases separated the two germline ends. CDR1 is DFQATT and CDR2 is SNEGSKA in the germline V gene (reference sequence). The CDR3 is CSARDGGRGEETQYF. DNA of the CDR3: TGCAGTGCTAGAGACGGGGGCAGGGGCGAAGAGACCCAGTACTTC.

The CDR3 DNA reads as TGTGCCAGCACCCTGACAGGAAAGGGAAACACCATATATTTT. Its translation is CASTLTGKGNTIYF. V gene TRBV11-2 combines with J gene TRBJ1-3; TRBD1 might be the D (6 bases). The CDR3 contains 14 residues. Germline-derived CDR1 and CDR2 are SGHAT and FQNNGV. V lost 7 bases to trimming and J lost 4 bases, with 14 bases between them.

This clonotype was counted many times. This chain joins TRBV4-3 and TRBJ2-1, with TRBD1 matching over 10 bases. This CDR3 has 15 amino acids. J lost 8 bases, V lost 0 bases, and 4 bases had no gene match. CDR1 is LGHNA and CDR2 is YSLEER in the germline V gene. The CDR3 nucleotides read TGCGCCAGCAGCCAAGAGGGACAGGGGTGGGATGAGCAGTTCTTC. Its protein is CASSQEGQGWDEQFF.

The CDR3 region has the DNA TGTGCCAGCAGCAACTGGACAGGGCACTATGGCTACACCTTC. As protein: CASSNWTGHYGYTF. The chain combines TRBV5-4 with TRBJ1-2; TRBD1 agrees at 8 bases. Germline values: CDR1 SGHNT, CDR2 YYREEE (reference sequence). With V trimmed by 4 bases and J by 3 bases, 5 bases remained unmatched. The CDR3 extends over 14 amino acids.

This clonotype was seen only a few times. The chain joins TRBV29-1 to TRBJ2-5; TRBD2 aligns across 8 bases. Trimming removed 7 bases from V and 3 bases from J; junction bases left unmatched: 7. Germline CDR1 reads SQVTM; CDR2 reads ANQGSEA. This CDR3 is 13 amino acids long. The CDR3 sequence: CSERQRGKETQYF. The DNA of the CDR3 is TGCAGCGAGCGGCAGCGGGGGAAAGAGACCCAGTACTTC.

J is TRBJ2-7 and V is TRBV20-1; TRBD2 aligns across 12 bases. The length of the CDR3 is 16 residues. The ends lost 5 bases at V and 5 bases at J; junction bases unmatched: 13. CDR1 and CDR2 from the germline V gene are DFQATT and SNEGSKA (reference sequence). In nucleotides, the CDR3 is TGCAGTGCTCCCGGACTAGCGGGAAGCCGTAGGGACGAGCAGTACTTC. It encodes CSAPGLAGSRRDEQYF.

This clonotype was seen a handful of times. The chain couples TRBV29-1 to TRBJ2-3; 10 nucleotides match TRBD1. Trimming cost V 6 bases and J 4 bases; bases outside gene matches: 7. Germline CDR1 SQVTM, CDR2 ANQGSEA. The length of the CDR3 is 14 residues. CDR3 sequence (DNA): TGCAGCGTGGCCGGGACAGGGGTGTCAGATACGCAGTATTTT. It specifies CSVAGTGVSDTQYF.

V and J are TRBV7-9 and TRBJ2-7; no clear D. V was clipped by 5 bases and J by 4 bases, with 9 bases between them. CDR3 length: 12 residues. The germline V gene encodes CDR1 SEHNR and CDR2 FQNEAQ (reference sequence). CDR3 in DNA: TGTGCCAGCAGCCCCCGGCCATACGAGCAGTACTTC. Protein: CASSPRPYEQYF. Complete variable domain (other parts from reference TRBV7-9 and TRBJ2-7): DTGVSQNPRHKITKRGQNVTFRCDPISEHNRLYWYRQTLGQGPEFLTYFQNEAQLEKSRLLSDRFSAERPKGSFSTLEIQRTEQGDSAMYLCASSPRPYEQYFGPGTRLTVT.

V gene TRBV2 combines with J gene TRBJ2-3; the D gene is possibly TRBD2 (5 bases). V gave up 7 bases and J gave up 1 base, with 9 bases separating them. Germline V gene data show CDR1 as SNHLY and CDR2 as FYNNEI. CDR3 length equals 13 residues. In DNA form, the CDR3 reads TGTGCCAGCACACGGCGGGGCACAGATACGCAGTATTTT. It is translated as CASTRRGTDTQYF.

This clonotype has ten or more counts. The chain joins TRBV4-2 to TRBJ1-1; D not resolved. The CDR3 runs to 14 residues. The V end lost 1 base, the J end lost 1 base, and 7 bases lay between the germline ends. From germline, CDR1 is LGHNA and CDR2 YNFKEQ. CDR3: CASSQGQANTEAFF. CDR3 DNA sequence: TGTGCCAGCAGCCAAGGACAAGCGAACACTGAAGCTTTCTTT.

This clonotype was seen ten or more times. The CDR3 here is CASSWTSGVSKNIQYF. CDR3 nucleotides: TGTGCCAGCAGTTGGACTAGCGGGGTATCCAAAAACATTCAGTACTTC. The chain links TRBV7-9 to TRBJ2-4, with TRBD2 matching over 12 bases. V dropped 6 bases and J dropped 2; count of bases not matched to a gene: 5. Germline values: CDR1 SEHNR, CDR2 FQNEAQ (reference sequence). The CDR3 is made up of 16 amino acids. Variable domain in full (rest from reference TRBV7-9 and TRBJ2-4): DTGVSQNPRHKITKRGQNVTFRCDPISEHNRLYWYRQTLGQGPEFLTYFQNEAQLEKSRLLSDRFSAERPKGSFSTLEIQRTEQGDSAMYLCASSWTSGVSKNIQYFGAGTRLSVL.

This chain joins TRBV5-1 and TRBJ2-7, with D possibly TRBD2 on 5 matching bases. Trimming cost V 1 base and J 0 bases, with 11 bases left between them. The CDR3 length is 15 residues. CDR1 and CDR2 (germline): SGHRS, YFSETQ. CDR3 in amino acids: CASSLYGESSYEQYF. CDR3 sequence (DNA): TGCGCCAGCAGCTTGTACGGGGAGAGCTCCTACGAGCAGTACTTC.

The CDR3 DNA reads TGTGCCAGCAGACGGACGGACCCAGAAGCTTTCTTT. Protein sequence: CASRRTDPEAFF. The chain links TRBV6-6 to TRBJ1-1, with D uncertain. The CDR3 is 12 amino acids. The germline V and J ends were trimmed by 6 bases and 8 bases, with 13 bases remaining between them. Germline values: CDR1 MNHNY, CDR2 SVGAGI (reference sequence).

This clonotype was picked up a small number of times. This rearrangement joins TRBV3-1 to TRBJ2-2; unclear D gene. The CDR3 has 15 amino acids. Trimming stripped 1 base from V and 2 bases from J, with 8 bases between. In germline, CDR1 is LGHDT, CDR2 YNNKEL (reference sequence). This CDR3 reads CASSQVGYNTGELFF. DNA of the CDR3: TGTGCCAGCAGCCAAGTAGGGTATAACACCGGGGAGCTGTTTTTT.

The chain is built from TRBV2 and TRBJ1-1; unclear D gene. V lost 7 bases and J 4 bases, leaving 10 bases between the germline ends. The CDR3 is 12 residues long. Germline V gene lookup returns CDR1 SNHLY and CDR2 FYNNEI. CDR3 bases: TGTGCCAGCAAGGACCCCGGCACTGAAGCTTTCTTT. Its translation: CASKDPGTEAFF. The complete variable domain, with remaining parts taken from reference TRBV2 and TRBJ1-1, reads EPEVTQTPSHQVTQMGQEVILRCVPISNHLYFYWYRQILGQKVEFLVSFYNNEISEKSEIFDDQFSVERPDGSNFTLKIRSTKLEDSAMYFCASKDPGTEAFFGQGTRLTVV.

The chain has TRBV20-1 and TRBJ1-1; D call uncertain. CDR3 length: 16 amino acids. V lost 0 bases and J lost 2, with 16 bases in between. The germline gives CDR1 DFQATT, CDR2 SNEGSKA (reference sequence). The CDR3 region has the DNA TGCAGTGCTAGAGATCTAAGTTTACAGATAAACACTGAAGCTTTCTTT. It codes for CSARDLSLQINTEAFF.

The count of this clonotype is one. The J gene is TRBJ2-1, the V gene TRBV7-2; weak D call: TRBD1 (6 bases). Germline V gene sequence: CDR1 SGHTA, CDR2 FQGNSA. The CDR3 is 14 residues long. V was clipped by 6 bases and J by 4 bases, with 13 bases between them. The CDR3 loop reads CASRVGAEYNEQFF. The CDR3 DNA reads as TGTGCCAGCAGGGTGGGGGCAGAGTACAATGAGCAGTTCTTC.

There are a few counts of this clonotype. The chain recombines TRBV7-2 with TRBJ2-7; D ambiguous. This CDR3 region has 13 residues. The germline CDR1 and CDR2 sequences are SGHTA and FQGNSA. V shed 5 bases and J shed 0 bases, with 8 bases lying between them. The CDR3 region has the DNA TGTGCCAGCAGCCTCCCAGACTCCTACGAGCAGTACTTC. This translates into CASSLPDSYEQYF.

This clonotype was counted many times. The chain employs TRBV2 and TRBJ2-7; no clear D. Germline V gene sequence: CDR1 SNHLY, CDR2 FYNNEI. The ends were cut back, 0 bases at V and 1 base at J, with 10 bases in the middle. The CDR3 totals 15 residues. As DNA, the CDR3 is TGTGCCAGCAGTGAAGCGCGAAGGAGTTCCTACGAGCAGTACGTC. Residues: CASSEARRSSYEQYV.

The chain is built from TRBV6-1 and TRBJ2-7; the match to TRBD1 covers 10 bases. The CDR3 is 16 residues long. J gave up 5 bases and V 6 bases, and 13 bases lay outside the gene matches. Germline lookup yields CDR1 MNHNS and CDR2 SASEGT. In DNA, the CDR3 is TGTGCCAGCAGGGGGGTCGGGACAGGGGAATACAACGAGCAGTACTTC. This codes for CASRGVGTGEYNEQYF.

This clonotype was seen a handful of times. The chain has TRBV4-1 and TRBJ1-1; the D gene is possibly TRBD1 (5 bases). V lost 5 bases, J lost 1 base, and 17 bases lay in between. The CDR3 totals 16 residues. Germline values: CDR1 MGHRA, CDR2 YSYEKL. CDR3 nucleotides: TGCGCCAGCAGCTTACCCGGACGGGGCAGGAACACTGAAGCTTTCTTT. Its translation: CASSLPGRGRNTEAFF.

This clonotype occurred many times. The V call is TRBV4-1, the J call TRBJ2-1; TRBD1 agrees at 10 bases. Germline V CDR1 and CDR2: MGHRA, YSYEKL. Trimming at V came to 1 base and at J to 9 bases, leaving 6 bases not matched to a gene. There are 15 residues in the CDR3. The CDR3 DNA sequence: TGCGCCAGCAGCCAAGTGACAGGGGGCGAGGGTGAGCAGTTCTTC. Its translation is CASSQVTGGEGEQFF.